The present T cell receptor beta chain was sequenced within a study of T cells in Graves' hyperthyroidism and ophthalmopathy (dated by TCRdb to the late 2010s). About the study as a whole: Peripheral blood was collected at initial diagnosis, before any treatment. To identify distinguishing TCR V-J signatures, a discovery cohort of about 95 patients was used, comprising 40 to 45 with Graves' ophthalmopathy and roughly 60 with stable Graves' hyperthyroidism. The paper describes TCR Vbeta CDR3 sequencing of some 130 peripheral blood samples, made up of 40 to 45 ophthalmopathy patients, approximately 76 hyperthyroidism patients and around 17 progressor patients. Prospective prediction of ophthalmopathy was tested in an independent validation cohort of 18 to 20 hyperthyroidism patients and some 17 patients who later progressed to ophthalmopathy. For training and testing, the 95 to 100 patients in the discovery cohort were randomly divided in a 7:3 ratio. Thyroid tissue and blood T-cell repertoires from six Graves' hyperthyroidism patients were also compared in the study. Following sampling, methimazole starting at 30 mg daily was given to hyperthyroidism patients, and high-dose intravenous methylprednisolone was given to ophthalmopathy patients. What the work shows at the level of the full study, not this receptor alone: In validation, progression to ophthalmopathy was predicted by the model with around 70% sensitivity and roughly 76% specificity, a median of 6.5 months before onset. Most expanded thyroid clonotypes (frequency above 0.001) were also detected in blood, a finding suggesting that blood repertoires may reflect thyroid immune responses. No statistical method was used to fix the sample size in advance, and group allocation was not hidden from the investigators. A 13 V-J signature model separated ophthalmopathy from stable hyperthyroidism, with approximately 87% sensitivity and approximately 81% specificity in cross-validation and 80%/75% in testing.

Stable Graves' hyperthyroidism was defined as the absence of progression to ophthalmopathy over 18 months of follow-up. The hyperthyroidism patients were between 18 and 65 years old and newly diagnosed, with a disease duration of less than 2 months. The study excluded patients with uncontrolled infections, other autoimmune diseases, pregnancy or lactation. Clinical symptoms, serum thyroxine and TRAb, thyroid ultrasound, and orbital computed tomography formed the basis for the diagnoses. PBMCs were isolated from 10 ml of fresh peripheral blood by Ficoll-Paque density gradient centrifugation. Total RNA was extracted with Trizol reagent, and quality was checked on an Agilent 2100 Bioanalyzer. This clonotype was picked up a small number of times. The target of this receptor is not known. No qualities accompany the bases; no much larger clone lies one base away. Amplification of TCR beta CDR3 regions was carried out from RNA transcripts. The first round of RT-PCR for the TCR CDR3 was performed with the HTBI primer set and the Qiagen OneStep RT-PCR kit. Libraries were constructed in a second round of multiplex PCR, after which size selection and purification were performed. Sequencing of the libraries was done on an Illumina HiSeq2000 using paired-end 100 bp reads. On the authors' methods: SOAPnuke was used to process the raw data, removing reads that contained adapters or uncalled bases, had a mean Phred below 15, or lacked an exact match to the constant primer or identifier. High-quality paired reads were merged with COPE v1.2.5, and unique nucleotide sequences were defined as clonotypes. MiTCR v1.1 was used to align clonotypes to the IMGT TRBV, TRBD and TRBJ reference segments. The analysis included only V-J combinations with a frequency above 0.0001, which together covered 99.2% of the repertoires. The TCS score was defined as the ratio of F50 (clonal expansion) to E x V (chaos), calculated using BLOSUM62-based TCRdist between CDR3 peptides within each V-J. Welch's t-statistics and random forest reduced 500 to 650 V-J features to around 14, which were used in a naive Bayes classifier (R e1071). The public reads were reanalyzed by TCRdb: fastp trimming at Q25, MiXCR alignment, in-frame beta chains only. Duplicate CDR3 protein sequences are folded into a single record with the most common DNA and genes. These V and J calls derive from TCRdb rather than the authors' analysis. For this sample there are a few hundred thousand distinct CDR3 sequences; approximately 14% appear just once. The ten largest clones capture under 8% of the sample.

V is cut back by 6 bases and J by 8 bases, with 11 bases in the junction unmatched. CDR1 and CDR2, per the germline V gene, are WSHSY and SAAADI. The cysteine opens and the phenylalanine closes a CDR3 of 15 amino acids. The only DNA kept is the CDR3, 45 bases in frame from the first base. Recombination connected TRBV10-2 to TRBJ1-3; TRBD1 aligns with 9 central bases. The sample taken for sequencing was blood. The source is a woman younger than 45 with Graves' hyperthyroidism. The CDR3: CASSRGEDRGDTIYF. The DNA sequence is TGCGCCAGCAGCCGTGGGGAGGACAGGGGAGACACCATATATTTT.